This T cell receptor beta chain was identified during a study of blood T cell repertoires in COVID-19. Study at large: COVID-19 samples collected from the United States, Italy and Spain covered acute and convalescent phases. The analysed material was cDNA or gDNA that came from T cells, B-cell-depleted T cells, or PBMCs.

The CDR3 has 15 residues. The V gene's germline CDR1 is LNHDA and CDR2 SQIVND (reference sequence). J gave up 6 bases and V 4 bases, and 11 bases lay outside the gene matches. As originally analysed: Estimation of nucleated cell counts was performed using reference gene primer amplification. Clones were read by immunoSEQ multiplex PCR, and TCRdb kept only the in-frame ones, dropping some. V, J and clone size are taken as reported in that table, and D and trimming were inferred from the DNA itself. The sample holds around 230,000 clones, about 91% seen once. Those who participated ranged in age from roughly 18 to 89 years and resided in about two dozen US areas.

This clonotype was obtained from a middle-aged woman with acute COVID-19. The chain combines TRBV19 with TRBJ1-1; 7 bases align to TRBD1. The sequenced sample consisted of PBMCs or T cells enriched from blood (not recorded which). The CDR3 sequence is CASSTRTGGRAEAFF. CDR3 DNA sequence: TGTGCCAGTAGTACACGGACAGGAGGTCGGGCTGAAGCTTTCTTT.